One sample yielded the 26 T cell receptor beta chains listed below, sequenced in a study of T cells after yellow fever vaccination. TCRdb itself ran the 5' RACE reads through MiXCR, one entry per CDR3 protein. The sample lists about 340,000 distinct CDR3 sequences, about an eighth occurring once. Sequencing used CD4+ T cells sorted from PBMCs, obtained 15 days after the yellow fever booster vaccination. The receptors originated from a man younger than 35 who received the YFV17D yellow fever vaccine.

Ten or more counts support this clonotype. J is TRBJ2-5 and V is TRBV4-3, with unresolved D. Trimming shortened V by 4 bases and J by 1 base, and 13 bases separated the two germline ends. CDR1 LGHNA and CDR2 YSLEER come from the germline V gene. The CDR3 totals 15 residues. The CDR3 DNA sequence: TGCGCCAGCAGCCCAGCCCCGGTAACCCAAGAGACCCAGTACTTC. Its translation: CASSPAPVTQETQYF.

Many counts were recorded for this clonotype. The chain uses TRBV20-1 and TRBJ2-3; TRBD1 matches at 12 bases. Germline values: CDR1 DFQATT, CDR2 SNEGSKA (reference sequence). J lost 5 bases, V lost 5 bases, and 14 bases had no gene match. This CDR3 comprises 17 residues. The CDR3 spells CSAAGLGTGGRRDTQYF. For the CDR3, the DNA is TGCAGTGCTGCAGGTCTCGGGACAGGGGGCCGGAGAGATACGCAGTATTTT.

This clonotype was counted between two and nine times. The rearrangement uses TRBV6-5 and TRBJ1-5; perhaps TRBD1 as D (6 bases). Germline V gene sequence: CDR1 MNHEY, CDR2 SVGAGI. V was clipped by 0 bases and J by 6 bases, with 15 bases between them. There are 16 residues in the CDR3. CDR3 protein: CASSYSASGAGQPQHF. The DNA for the CDR3 is TGTGCCAGCAGTTACTCAGCCTCGGGGGCGGGTCAGCCCCAGCATTTT.

This sequence joins TRBV6-2 or TRBV6-3 and TRBJ1-6, with D tentatively TRBD1 (5 bases). The CDR3 totals 16 residues. The germline V gene encodes CDR1 MNHEY and CDR2 SVGEGT. V lost 6 bases, J lost 8 bases, and 20 bases lay in between. In DNA form, the CDR3 reads TGTGCCAGCAGGCCCTACCAGGGATTGATGCATTCACCCCTCCACTTT. It is translated as CASRPYQGLMHSPLHF.

This clonotype was counted a few times. The rearrangement uses TRBV6-2 or TRBV6-3 and TRBJ1-2; D is unclear. V was cut by 6 bases and J by 4 bases, with 18 bases left in between. From germline, CDR1 is MNHEY and CDR2 SVGEGT. CDR3 size: 15 residues. CDR3 sequence (DNA): TGTGCCAGCAGCCAGGTTGTTGGATCCGTCTATGGCTACACCTTC. Protein product: CASSQVVGSVYGYTF.

In its sample, this clonotype was seen a few times. V gene TRBV7-9 combines with J gene TRBJ1-2; D is undetermined. Germline assignment: CDR1 SEHNR and CDR2 FQNEAQ (reference sequence). Trimming left V 5 bases short and J 4 bases short, with 23 bases between. The length of the CDR3 is 17 residues. CDR3 DNA sequence: TGTGCCAGCAGCCCAGCGAGGAGACCTAAACGGGGCTATGGCTACACCTTC. Translated, it gives CASSPARRPKRGYGYTF. Supplemented by reference TRBV7-9 and TRBJ1-2, the full variable domain reads DTGVSQNPRHKITKRGQNVTFRCDPISEHNRLYWYRQTLGQGPEFLTYFQNEAQLEKSRLLSDRFSAERPKGSFSTLEIQRTEQGDSAMYLCASSPARRPKRGYGYTFGSGTRLTVV.

The chain couples TRBV6-6 to TRBJ2-4; no definite D call. This CDR3 is 15 amino acids long. V was clipped by 5 bases and J by 2 bases, with 13 bases between them. Germline assignment: CDR1 MNHNY and CDR2 SVGAGI (reference sequence). CDR3 in DNA: TGTGCCAGCAGTGGGATAGGGCGATCCAAAAACATTCAGTACTTC. Translation gives CASSGIGRSKNIQYF.

The V gene is TRBV5-1, the J gene TRBJ1-2; 8 bases are a match to TRBD1. V shed 4 bases and J 4 bases; nucleotides not matched to a gene: 6. The CDR3 runs to 14 residues. Germline CDR1 and CDR2: SGHRS and YFSETQ. Here the CDR3 DNA reads TGCGCCAGCAGCCCAACAGGGGGGAGCTATGGCTACACCTTC. Its translation: CASSPTGGSYGYTF.

The chain recombines TRBV20-1 with TRBJ1-2, with 9 bases identical to TRBD1. V lost 3 bases, J lost 4 bases, and 3 bases stayed unmatched. The germline CDR1 and CDR2 sequences are DFQATT and SNEGSKA (reference sequence). The CDR3 spans 13 residues. This CDR3 is CSASDRGAYGYTF. CDR3 bases: TGCAGTGCTAGTGACAGGGGGGCCTATGGCTACACCTTC.

The chain uses TRBV7-8 and TRBJ2-7, with a tentative D call TRBD2 (7 bases). The CDR3 contains 14 residues. Trimming took 10 bases from V and 1 from J, leaving 17 bases between them. Germline V gives CDR1 SGHVS, CDR2 FQNEAQ. The CDR3 region has the DNA TGTGCCACAAGGGGGGGAGGGAGGTCCTACGAGCAGTACTTC. Amino acids: CATRGGGRSYEQYF.

The chain couples TRBV12-5 to TRBJ1-2; no definite D call. Germline CDR1 LGHNT, CDR2 FRNRAP. CDR3 length: 20 amino acids. Trimming left V 1 base short and J 2 bases short, with 26 bases between. CDR3 region: CASGLARWEPLHSLNYGYTF. CDR3 in DNA: TGTGCTAGTGGTTTGGCCAGGTGGGAACCCCTTCATTCCCTGAACTATGGCTACACCTTC.

The J gene is TRBJ1-3, the V gene TRBV7-2; no clear D gene. Germline lookup yields CDR1 SGHTA and CDR2 FQGNSA. The CDR3 covers 14 residues. V lost 4 bases and J lost 0, with 7 bases in between. DNA for the CDR3: TGTGCCAGCAGCTCTATTACCTCTGGAAACACCATATATTTT. Translated, it gives CASSSITSGNTIYF.

The table lists this clonotype with many counts. This rearrangement joins TRBV5-1 to TRBJ2-2; no reliable D call. V lost 2 bases, J lost 1 base, and 6 bases lay in between. The CDR3 length is 14 residues. In germline, CDR1 is SGHRS, CDR2 YFSETQ. The CDR3 nucleotides are TGCGCCAGCAGCTTTTACAGGAACACCGGGGAGCTGTTTTTT. Protein product: CASSFYRNTGELFF.

This clonotype has a single count. J is TRBJ2-3 and V is TRBV9; 8 nucleotides agree with TRBD2. CDR1 and CDR2 (germline): SGDLS, YYNGEE. With 1 base clipped from V and 5 bases from J, the junction kept 3 bases outside the gene matches. The CDR3 runs 14 residues. CDR3 DNA sequence: TGTGCCAGCAGCGTACGGGGGGGCGTAGATACGCAGTATTTT. Protein sequence: CASSVRGGVDTQYF.

In this sample, this clonotype turned up a few times. The chain uses TRBV6-2 or TRBV6-3 and TRBJ2-3; tentative D call: TRBD1 (6 bases). The V gene's germline CDR1 is MNHEY and CDR2 SVGEGT. This CDR3 region has 15 residues. V shed 0 bases and J shed 0 bases, with 7 bases lying between them. CDR3 coding DNA: TGTGCCAGCAGTTACTCGGGGACAAGCACAGATACGCAGTATTTT. As protein: CASSYSGTSTDTQYF.

The CDR3 sequence is CASSPGTVAYNEQFF. CDR3 nucleotide sequence: TGTGCCAGCAGCCCAGGGACAGTCGCTTACAATGAGCAGTTCTTC. The chain joins TRBV6-5 to TRBJ2-1; TRBD1 aligns across 7 bases. Germline assignment: CDR1 MNHEY and CDR2 SVGAGI. V trimming: 6 bases; J trimming: 4 bases; junction bases outside the gene matches: 9. This CDR3 region has 15 residues.

The table lists this clonotype with a few counts. The chain links TRBV7-9 to TRBJ2-3; 10 nucleotides agree with TRBD2. The CDR3 extends over 16 amino acids. CDR1 SEHNR and CDR2 FQNEAQ come from the germline V gene (reference sequence). V was clipped by 6 bases and J by 1 base; unmatched bases: 7. CDR3 region: CASRPTGTSGTDTQYF. CDR3 coding DNA: TGTGCCAGCAGACCCACCGGGACTAGCGGCACAGATACGCAGTATTTT. The whole variable domain, filled in from reference TRBV7-9 and TRBJ2-3, reads DTGVSQNPRHKITKRGQNVTFRCDPISEHNRLYWYRQTLGQGPEFLTYFQNEAQLEKSRLLSDRFSAERPKGSFSTLEIQRTEQGDSAMYLCASRPTGTSGTDTQYFGPGTRLTVL.

This clonotype showed up just a few times. The V and J genes are TRBV7-9 and TRBJ1-5, with 9 bases lining up with TRBD1. From germline, CDR1 is SEHNR and CDR2 FQNEAQ (reference sequence). The CDR3 sequence is 18 residues long. With V trimmed by 1 base and J by 0 bases, 7 bases remained unmatched. CDR3 coding DNA: TGTGCCAGCAGCTTAGGAACAGGGGGCAGGTATAGCAATCAGCCCCAGCATTTT. Its protein is CASSLGTGGRYSNQPQHF.

The chain couples TRBV7-9 to TRBJ2-2; possibly TRBD1 for D (5 bases). V dropped 1 base and J dropped 5 bases, with 11 bases sitting between them. Germline V CDR1 and CDR2: SEHNR, FQNEAQ (reference sequence). The CDR3 totals 15 residues. This CDR3 is CASSLGAGLTGELFF. The CDR3 nucleotides read TGTGCCAGCAGCTTAGGAGCAGGGTTGACCGGGGAGCTGTTTTTT. Drawing the rest from reference TRBV7-9 and TRBJ2-2, the complete variable domain is DTGVSQNPRHKITKRGQNVTFRCDPISEHNRLYWYRQTLGQGPEFLTYFQNEAQLEKSRLLSDRFSAERPKGSFSTLEIQRTEQGDSAMYLCASSLGAGLTGELFFGEGSRLTVL.

This clonotype was counted only a few times. The chain carries TRBV12-3 or TRBV12-4 and TRBJ2-1; D not certain. The V gene lost 3 bases and the J gene lost 9 bases, with 15 bases spanning the gap. The CDR3 runs to 14 residues. CDR3 in amino acids: CASSLPGGMSEQFF. CDR3 coding DNA: TGTGCCAGCAGTTTGCCGGGCGGCATGTCTGAGCAGTTCTTC.

This clonotype was counted a single time. The V and J genes are TRBV6-5 and TRBJ1-2; no clear D gene. Germline CDR1 and CDR2: MNHEY and SVGAGI. Trimming shortened V by 6 bases and J by 2 bases, and 13 bases separated the two germline ends. This CDR3 contains 14 residues. This CDR3 reads CASSYGFGNYGYTF. CDR3 DNA: TGTGCCAGCAGCTACGGCTTTGGGAACTATGGCTACACCTTC.

V is TRBV7-2 and J is TRBJ1-3, with D unclear. CDR3 length: 15 residues. Germline CDR1 SGHTA, CDR2 FQGNSA. V lost 3 bases to trimming and J lost 4 bases, with 13 bases between them. CDR3 sequence: CASSFTWDAGNTIYF. CDR3 DNA: TGTGCCAGCAGCTTCACCTGGGATGCCGGAAACACCATATATTTT.

V and J are TRBV12-3 or TRBV12-4 and TRBJ2-1; D might be TRBD1 (6 bases). This CDR3 contains 16 residues. V was trimmed by 0 bases and J by 4 bases, leaving 13 bases between them. CDR3 region: CASSLAGAGLYNEQFF. The CDR3 DNA is TGTGCCAGCAGTTTAGCGGGGGCAGGGTTGTACAATGAGCAGTTCTTC.

The genes are TRBV6-2 or TRBV6-3 and TRBJ2-1, with unresolved D. The CDR3 consists of 16 residues. The V and J ends lost 7 bases and 0 bases respectively, with 16 bases between them. Germline values: CDR1 MNHEY, CDR2 SVGEGT. Here the CDR3 DNA reads TGTGCCAGCACCCAAATAGGAGAGACCTCCTACAATGAGCAGTTCTTC. This sequence encodes CASTQIGETSYNEQFF.

This clonotype has ten or more counts. This chain joins TRBV5-1 and TRBJ2-3; D not certain. The CDR3 consists of 14 residues. The V gene's germline CDR1 is SGHRS and CDR2 YFSETQ. Between the trimmed V and J ends, which lost 4 bases and 0 bases, there was a span of 9 bases. CDR3 DNA: TGCGCCAGCAGCCTCCAGACTAGCACAGATACGCAGTATTTT. Protein: CASSLQTSTDTQYF. Combining the CDR3 with reference TRBV5-1 and TRBJ2-3 gives the whole variable domain KAGVTQTPRYLIKTRGQQVTLSCSPISGHRSVSWYQQTPGQGLQFLFEYFSETQRNKGNFPGRFSGRQFSNSRSEMNVSTLELGDSALYLCASSLQTSTDTQYFGPGTRLTVL.

This clonotype was seen at least ten times. The chain employs TRBV7-2 and TRBJ1-2; D unclear. The CDR3 consists of 12 residues. V was shortened by 1 base and J by 4 bases, with 4 bases between the two germline ends. Germline lookup yields CDR1 SGHTA and CDR2 FQGNSA. The CDR3 sequence is CASSLGLYGYTF. CDR3 DNA sequence: TGTGCCAGCAGCTTAGGGCTCTATGGCTACACCTTC.